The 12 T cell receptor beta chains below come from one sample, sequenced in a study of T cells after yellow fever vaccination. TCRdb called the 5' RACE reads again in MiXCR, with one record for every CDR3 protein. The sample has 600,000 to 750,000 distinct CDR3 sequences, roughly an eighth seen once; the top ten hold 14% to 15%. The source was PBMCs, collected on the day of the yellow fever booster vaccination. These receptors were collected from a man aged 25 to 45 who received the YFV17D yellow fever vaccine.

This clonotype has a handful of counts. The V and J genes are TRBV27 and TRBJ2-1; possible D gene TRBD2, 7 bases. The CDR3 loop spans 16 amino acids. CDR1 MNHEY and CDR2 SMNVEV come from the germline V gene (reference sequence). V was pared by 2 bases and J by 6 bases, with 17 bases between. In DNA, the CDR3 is TGTGCCAGCAGTTTAGGGGGCGGGAGAGTAACCAATGAGCAGTTCTTC. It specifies CASSLGGGRVTNEQFF.

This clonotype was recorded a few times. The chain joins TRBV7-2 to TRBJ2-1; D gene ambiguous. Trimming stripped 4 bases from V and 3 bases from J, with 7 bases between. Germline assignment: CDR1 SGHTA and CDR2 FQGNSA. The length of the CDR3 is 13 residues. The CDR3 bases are TGTGCCAGCAGCTCCGGGTTCTACAATGAGCAGTTCTTC. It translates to CASSSGFYNEQFF.

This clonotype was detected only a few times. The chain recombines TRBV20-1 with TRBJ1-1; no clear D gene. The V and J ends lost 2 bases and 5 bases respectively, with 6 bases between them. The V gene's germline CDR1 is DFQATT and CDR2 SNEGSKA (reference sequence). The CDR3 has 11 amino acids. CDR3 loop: CSARHKTEAFF. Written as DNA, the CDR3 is TGCAGTGCTAGACACAAGACTGAAGCTTTCTTT.

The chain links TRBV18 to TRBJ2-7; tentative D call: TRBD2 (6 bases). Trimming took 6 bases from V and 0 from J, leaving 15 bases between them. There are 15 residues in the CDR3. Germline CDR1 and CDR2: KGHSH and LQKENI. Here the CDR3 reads CASSRGWGDSYEQYF. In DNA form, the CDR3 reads TGTGCCAGCTCCCGGGGTTGGGGGGACTCCTACGAGCAGTACTTC.

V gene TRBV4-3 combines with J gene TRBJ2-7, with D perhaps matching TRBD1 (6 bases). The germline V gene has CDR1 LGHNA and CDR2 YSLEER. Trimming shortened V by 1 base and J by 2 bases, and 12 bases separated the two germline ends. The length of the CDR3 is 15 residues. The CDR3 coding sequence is TGCGCCAGCAGCCAAGTCTACGGACAGACCTACGAGCAGTACTTC. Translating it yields CASSQVYGQTYEQYF.

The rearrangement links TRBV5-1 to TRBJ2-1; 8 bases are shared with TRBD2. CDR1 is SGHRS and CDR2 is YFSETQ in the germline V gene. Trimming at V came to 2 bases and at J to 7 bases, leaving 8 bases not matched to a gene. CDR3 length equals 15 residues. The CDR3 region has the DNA TGCGCCAGCAGCTTCGGGCTAGCGGGTTTAAATGAGCAGTTCTTC. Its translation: CASSFGLAGLNEQFF.

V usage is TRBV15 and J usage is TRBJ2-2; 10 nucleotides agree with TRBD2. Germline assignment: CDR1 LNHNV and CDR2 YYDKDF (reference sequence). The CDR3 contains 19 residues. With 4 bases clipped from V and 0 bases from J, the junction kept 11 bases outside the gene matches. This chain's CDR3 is CATSIPSGRADANTGELFF. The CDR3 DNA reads TGTGCCACCAGCATACCAAGCGGGAGGGCCGACGCGAACACCGGGGAGCTGTTTTTT.

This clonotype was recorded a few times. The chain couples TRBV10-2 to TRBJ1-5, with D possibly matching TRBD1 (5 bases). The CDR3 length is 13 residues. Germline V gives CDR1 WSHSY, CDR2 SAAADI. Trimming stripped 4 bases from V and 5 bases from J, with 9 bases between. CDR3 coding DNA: TGCGCCAGCAGTGTGTTGACAGATCAGCCCCAGCATTTT. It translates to CASSVLTDQPQHF.

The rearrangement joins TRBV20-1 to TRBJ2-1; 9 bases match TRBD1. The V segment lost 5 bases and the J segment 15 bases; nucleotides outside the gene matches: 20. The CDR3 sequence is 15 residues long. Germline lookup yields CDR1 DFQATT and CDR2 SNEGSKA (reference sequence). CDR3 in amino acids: CSAPNNRGHTSTRFF. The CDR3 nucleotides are TGCAGTGCTCCCAACAACAGGGGGCACACCTCAACACGGTTCTTC.

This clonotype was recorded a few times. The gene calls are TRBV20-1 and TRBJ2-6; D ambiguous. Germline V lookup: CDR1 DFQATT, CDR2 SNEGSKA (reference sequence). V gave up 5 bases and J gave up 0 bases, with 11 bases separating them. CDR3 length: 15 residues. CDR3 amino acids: CSAPSLHSGANVLTF. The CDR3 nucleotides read TGCAGTGCTCCTTCACTACACTCTGGGGCCAACGTCCTGACTTTC.

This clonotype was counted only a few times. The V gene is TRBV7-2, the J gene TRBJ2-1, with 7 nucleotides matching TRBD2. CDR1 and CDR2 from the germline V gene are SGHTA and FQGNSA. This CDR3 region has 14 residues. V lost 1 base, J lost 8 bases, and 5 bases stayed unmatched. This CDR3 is CASSLEGLIDEQFF. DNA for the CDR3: TGTGCCAGCAGCTTAGAGGGACTAATCGATGAGCAGTTCTTC.

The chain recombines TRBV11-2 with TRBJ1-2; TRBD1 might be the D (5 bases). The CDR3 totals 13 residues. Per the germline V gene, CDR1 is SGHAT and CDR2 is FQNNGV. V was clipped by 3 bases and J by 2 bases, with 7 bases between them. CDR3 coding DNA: TGTGCCAGCAGCTTCGGGGCGAACTATGGCTACACCTTC. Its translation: CASSFGANYGYTF.